One and the same sample provided the 4 T cell receptor beta chains below, sequenced in a study of cytomegalovirus exposure and HLA in healthy donors. Researchers ran the PCR with 60 Vbeta and 13 Jbeta primers. The table came from immunoSEQ multiplex PCR; TCRdb's copy has only in-frame clones and leaves some out. Of 150,000 to 160,000 clones in the sample, under 80% are singletons; the top ten hold approximately 2.3%. The sequencing input was PBMCs. The receptors here all came from a man aged 30-40 years in good health and CMV-seronegative.

This clone has a single count. V gene TRBV7-9 combines with J gene TRBJ2-5; D unresolved. This CDR3 region has 12 residues. Germline assignment: CDR1 SEHNR and CDR2 FQNEAQ (reference sequence). Trimming removed 2 bases from V and 4 bases from J, with 5 bases in between. In DNA form, the CDR3 reads TGTGCCAGCAGCTTAACTCGAGAGACCCAGTACTTC. Translation: CASSLTRETQYF.

This clone was seen only a few times. The rearrangement joins TRBV5-1 to TRBJ2-7; 8 nucleotides match TRBD1. Losses at the gene ends were 0 bases for V and 4 bases for J; bases not matched to a gene: 3. The CDR3 consists of 14 residues. The germline V gene has CDR1 SGHRS and CDR2 YFSETQ. CDR3 nucleotide sequence: TGCGCCAGCAGCTTGGAGGGACAGGAATACGAGCAGTACTTC. As protein: CASSLEGQEYEQYF. Full variable domain (missing parts from reference TRBV5-1 and TRBJ2-7): KAGVTQTPRYLIKTRGQQVTLSCSPISGHRSVSWYQQTPGQGLQFLFEYFSETQRNKGNFPGRFSGRQFSNSRSEMNVSTLELGDSALYLCASSLEGQEYEQYFGPGTRLTVT.

The rearrangement links TRBV7-9 to TRBJ2-5, with 8 bases that match TRBD1. This CDR3 spans 16 amino acids. J lost 7 bases, V lost 4 bases, and 14 bases had no gene match. Germline CDR1 SEHNR, CDR2 FQNEAQ (reference sequence). The DNA for the CDR3 is TGTGCCAGCAGCTCCCCGACAGGGGAAAGGATAGGGACCCAGTACTTC. It is translated as CASSSPTGERIGTQYF. Looking up the rest from reference TRBV7-9 and TRBJ2-5 gives the full variable domain: DTGVSQNPRHKITKRGQNVTFRCDPISEHNRLYWYRQTLGQGPEFLTYFQNEAQLEKSRLLSDRFSAERPKGSFSTLEIQRTEQGDSAMYLCASSSPTGERIGTQYFGPGTRLLVL.

This clone was observed a handful of times. The rearrangement joins TRBV27 to TRBJ2-2; 10 nucleotides match TRBD1. V was clipped by 3 bases and J by 8 bases; unmatched bases: 6. Germline V gene sequence: CDR1 MNHEY, CDR2 SMNVEV (reference sequence). The CDR3 spans 15 residues. DNA for the CDR3: TGTGCCAGCAGTTTGGCGGGACAGGGGTGGGGGGAGCTGTTTTTT. Translating it yields CASSLAGQGWGELFF.